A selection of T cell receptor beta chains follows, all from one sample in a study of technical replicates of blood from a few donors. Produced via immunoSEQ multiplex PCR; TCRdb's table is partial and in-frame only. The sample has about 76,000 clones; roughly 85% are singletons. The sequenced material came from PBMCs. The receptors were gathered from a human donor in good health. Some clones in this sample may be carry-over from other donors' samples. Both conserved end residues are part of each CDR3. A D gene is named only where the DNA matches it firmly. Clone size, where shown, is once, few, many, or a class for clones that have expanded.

CASSIGGPSYEQYF	TGTGCCAGCAGCATAGGGGGACCCTCCTACGAGCAGTACTTC	TRBV27	NA	TRBJ2-7	NA	14
CASSYGGAFPYGYTF	TGTGCCAGCAGTTACGGGGGGGCTTTCCCGTACGGCTACACCTTC	TRBV6-5	NA	TRBJ1-2	NA	15
CASSYSGEGPYEQYF	TGTGCCAGCAGTTACTCTGGGGAGGGGCCTTACGAGCAGTACTTC	TRBV6-6	once	TRBJ2-7	TRBD2	15
CASSSFLADGHNEQFF	TGTGCCAGCAGCTCGTTTCTAGCGGACGGACACAATGAGCAGTTCTTC	TRBV7-6	NA	TRBJ2-1	TRBD2	16
CASREVSSYNEQFF	TGTGCCAGCCGGGAGGTGAGCTCCTACAATGAGCAGTTCTTC	TRBV9	NA	TRBJ2-1	TRBD2	14
CASLLSGRAYEQYF	TGTGCCAGCTTACTCTCCGGGCGGGCCTACGAGCAGTACTTC	TRBV2	NA	TRBJ2-7	NA	14
CASSRQGYTGELFF	TGTGCCAGCAGCAGACAGGGATACACCGGGGAGCTGTTTTTT	TRBV7-2	NA	TRBJ2-2	TRBD1	14
CASSLDLAREQYF	TGCGCCAGCAGCTTGGATCTAGCTAGGGAGCAGTACTTC	TRBV5-1	NA	TRBJ2-7	NA	13
CASRPTGTGPLPLHF	TGTGCCAGCAGACCCACCGGGACAGGGCCTCTTCCCCTCCACTTT	TRBV6-5	NA	TRBJ1-6	TRBD1	15
CASSPGLRGSANYGYTF	TGTGCCAGCAGCCCGGGACTTCGGGGTTCAGCTAACTATGGCTACACCTTC	TRBV7-2	NA	TRBJ1-2	NA	17
CASSLGQGLTPEKLFF	TGTGCCAGCAGCCTCGGACAGGGACTAACTCCTGAAAAACTGTTTTTT	TRBV7-9	few	TRBJ1-4	TRBD1	16
CASSDLAGGQETQYF	TGTGCCAGCAGTGACCTAGCGGGGGGGCAGGAGACCCAGTACTTC	TRBV6-1	few	TRBJ2-5	TRBD2	15
CASSQRLWSYEQYF	TGTGCCAGCAGCCAACGACTGTGGTCCTACGAGCAGTACTTC	TRBV14	NA	TRBJ2-7	NA	14
CASSDWNTSDNEQYF	TGTGCCAGCAGCGATTGGAATACTAGCGATAACGAGCAGTACTTC	TRBV5-6	NA	TRBJ2-7	TRBD2	15
CASSLGQGARPGHNEQFF	TGTGCCAGCTCACTGGGACAGGGGGCTCGCCCTGGGCACAATGAGCAGTTCTTC	TRBV18	NA	TRBJ2-1	TRBD1	18
CASSPRDNFYGYTF	TGTGCCAGCAGCCCACGGGACAACTTCTATGGCTACACCTTC	TRBV13	NA	TRBJ1-2	NA	14
CASSESSGGSEQFF	TGTGCCAGCAGTGAGTCTAGCGGGGGCTCTGAGCAGTTCTTC	TRBV6-4	NA	TRBJ2-1	TRBD2	14
CASSLDGSSGANVLTF	TGTGCCAGCAGCTTAGATGGCAGCTCTGGGGCCAACGTCCTGACTTTC	TRBV7-9	NA	TRBJ2-6	NA	16
CASSLAPGRDAADTQYF	TGTGCCAGCAGCTTAGCGCCCGGGAGGGACGCAGCAGATACGCAGTATTTT	TRBV7-2	NA	TRBJ2-3	TRBD2	17